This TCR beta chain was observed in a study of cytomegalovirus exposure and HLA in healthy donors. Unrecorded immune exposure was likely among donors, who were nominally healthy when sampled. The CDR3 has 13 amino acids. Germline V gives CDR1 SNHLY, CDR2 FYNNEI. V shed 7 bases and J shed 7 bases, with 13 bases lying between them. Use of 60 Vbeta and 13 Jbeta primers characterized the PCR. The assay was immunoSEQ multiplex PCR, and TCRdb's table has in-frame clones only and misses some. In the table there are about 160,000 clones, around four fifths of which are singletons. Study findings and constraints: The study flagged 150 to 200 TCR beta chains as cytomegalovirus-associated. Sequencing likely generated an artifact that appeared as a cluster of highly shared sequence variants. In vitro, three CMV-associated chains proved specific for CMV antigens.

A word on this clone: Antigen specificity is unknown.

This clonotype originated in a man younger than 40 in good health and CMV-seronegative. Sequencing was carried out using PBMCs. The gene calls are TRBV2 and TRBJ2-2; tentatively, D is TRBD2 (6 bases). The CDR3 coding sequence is TGTGCCAGCAAGGGACTCCCAGGCGGGGAGCTGTTTTTT. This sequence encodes CASKGLPGGELFF.